A selection of T cell receptor beta chains follows, all from one sample in a study of regulatory T cells in long-lasting Graves disease. TCRdb used MiXCR to reprocess the multiplex PCR reads, holding one entry per CDR3 protein. The table has about 470,000 distinct CDR3 sequences, 20% to 25% seen once; the top ten hold more than 6%. The specimen comprised peripheral blood mononuclear cells (PBMCs), sampled when the disease was refractory, from a patient treated with antithyroid drugs. The receptor set was obtained from a female donor with Graves disease. The CDR3 runs from the conserved cysteine through the conserved F or W. The order of the fields is J gene, V gene, clone size, D gene, CDR3 protein, CDR3 DNA. A D gene is named only where the DNA matches it firmly. Clone size appears in some rows only: once, few, many, or a class for an expanded clone.

TRBJ1-5,TRBV28,.,.,CASSFEYQPQHF,TGTGCCAGCAGTTTCGAGTATCAGCCCCAGCATTTT
TRBJ2-2,TRBV6-4,.,.,CASSDDGAGELFF,TGTGCCAGCAGTGACGACGGGGCCGGGGAGCTGTTTTTT
TRBJ1-5,TRBV2,many,.,CASRGDYQPQHF,TGTGCCAGCAGGGGGGACTATCAGCCCCAGCATTTT
TRBJ1-2,TRBV15,.,.,CAASRDGGSYGYTF,TGTGCCGCCAGCAGAGACGGCGGGAGCTATGGCTACACCTTC
TRBJ2-5,TRBV11-2,many,TRBD1,CASSKDRGNQETQYF,TGTGCCAGCAGCAAGGACAGGGGGAACCAAGAGACCCAGTACTTC
TRBJ2-7,TRBV28,many,.,CASSFEVSSYEQYF,TGTGCCAGCAGTTTCGAGGTGAGCTCCTACGAGCAGTACTTC
TRBJ1-3,TRBV6-2/TRBV6-3,few,.,CASSSSKVDSLGNTIYF,TGTGCCAGCAGTTCCTCGAAGGTGGACAGTCTTGGAAACACCATATATTTT
TRBJ1-2,TRBV12-3/TRBV12-4,many,.,CASSALDYGYTF,TGTGCCAGTTCAGCGCTGGACTATGGCTACACCTTC
TRBJ1-2,TRBV14,few,.,CASSPTLLRKRDGYTF,TGTGCCAGCAGCCCGACATTGCTTAGAAAGAGGGATGGCTACACCTTC
TRBJ2-7,TRBV5-1,once,.,CASSLEQLARSEEQYF,TGCGCCAGCAGCTTGGAACAACTAGCAAGGTCGGAGGAGCAGTACTTC
TRBJ2-2,TRBV11-2,few,.,CASSDPVPPTGELFF,TGTGCCAGCAGCGATCCGGTCCCACCCACCGGGGAGCTGTTTTTT
TRBJ2-7,TRBV12-3/TRBV12-4,many,.,CASSYAGSGGWGSYEQYF,TGTGCCAGCAGTTATGCCGGGTCTGGGGGTTGGGGCTCCTACGAGCAGTACTTC
TRBJ1-5,TRBV27,.,.,CASSSVVGVKPQHF,TGTGCCAGCAGTTCCGTGGTAGGGGTTAAGCCCCAGCATTTT
TRBJ2-7,TRBV5-1,.,.,CASSARGYEQYF,TGCGCCAGCAGTGCACGGGGGTACGAGCAGTACTTC
TRBJ1-4,TRBV2,many,.,CASSVSTGKLFF,TGTGCCAGCAGTGTTAGTACGGGAAAACTGTTTTTT
TRBJ2-2,TRBV20-1,few,.,CSARQTDTGELFF,TGCAGTGCAAGGCAAACGGACACCGGGGAGCTGTTTTTT
TRBJ1-2,TRBV20-1,.,.,CSAGGRTAGIANYGYTF,TGCAGTGCTGGGGGACGGACTGCAGGAATAGCTAACTATGGCTACACCTTC
TRBJ2-7,TRBV20-1,.,.,CTAYQLPEQYF,TGCACCGCCTATCAGCTCCCCGAGCAGTACTTC
TRBJ1-2,TRBV9,few,.,CASKRAFDGYTF,TGTGCCAGCAAAAGAGCGTTCGATGGCTACACCTTC
TRBJ2-7,TRBV5-6,.,.,CAGSLLRNSYEQYF,TGTGCCGGCAGCTTGCTGCGGAACTCCTACGAGCAGTACTTC
TRBJ1-1,TRBV30,many,.,CAWSEMGDTEAFF,TGTGCCTGGAGTGAGATGGGGGACACTGAAGCTTTCTTT
TRBJ2-7,TRBV29-1,few,.,CSAGLFRSRSSYEQYF,TGCAGCGCCGGACTATTTCGTTCAAGGAGCTCCTACGAGCAGTACTTC
TRBJ2-7,TRBV28,many,TRBD1,CASSLSRTGGGLYEQYF,TGTGCCAGCAGTTTATCTAGGACAGGGGGCGGACTCTACGAGCAGTACTTC
TRBJ2-7,TRBV7-8,many,TRBD1,CASSIPGTAHEQYF,TGTGCCAGCAGCATTCCCGGGACAGCCCACGAGCAGTACTTC
TRBJ2-7,TRBV20-1,few,.,CSARVLRGVSYEQYF,TGCAGTGCTAGAGTCCTCAGGGGAGTTTCCTACGAGCAGTACTTC
TRBJ2-5,TRBV11-3,.,.,CASSFSAEETQYF,TGTGCCAGCAGCTTCTCAGCGGAGGAGACCCAGTACTTC
TRBJ1-1,TRBV28,many,.,CASSPLGLGARRTEAFF,TGTGCCAGCAGTCCCCTGGGTCTTGGAGCCCGGCGCACTGAAGCTTTCTTT
TRBJ2-5,TRBV15,.,TRBD1,CATSGDSWETQYF,TGTGCCACCAGCGGGGACAGCTGGGAGACCCAGTACTTC
TRBJ2-2,TRBV12-3/TRBV12-4,.,.,CASHRANTGELFF,TGTGCCTCACACAGGGCGAACACCGGGGAGCTGTTTTTT
TRBJ2-7,TRBV24-1,many,.,CATSDPRDANGEQYF,TGTGCCACCAGTGATCCGCGGGACGCCAACGGCGAGCAGTACTTC
TRBJ2-5,TRBV6-5,many,.,CASSYGRGVETQYF,TGTGCCAGCAGTTACGGCAGGGGCGTTGAGACCCAGTACTTC
TRBJ2-7,TRBV10-3,many,.,CAISAPDSNSYEQYF,TGTGCCATCAGCGCCCCGGACAGTAATTCCTACGAGCAGTACTTC
TRBJ1-6,TRBV20-1,many,TRBD1,CSARATGDSPLHF,TGCAGTGCTAGAGCAACAGGGGACTCACCCCTCCACTTT